Each of the 17 T cell receptor beta chains below was sequenced from the same sample in a study of patients and donors after allogeneic stem cell transplantation. TCRdb re-called the RT-PCR reads through MiXCR, storing one row per CDR3 protein. The data show tens of thousands of distinct CDR3 sequences, 37% seen once. Sequencing used blood, either unsorted or a sorted T cell fraction (not recorded which). Every receptor here comes from a human donor who was either an allogeneic HSCT recipient or a stem cell or donor lymphocyte infusion donor (not recorded which). It is not recorded whose cells these are; they may come from a transplant donor.

The rearrangement joins TRBV18 to TRBJ2-7, with unresolved D. This CDR3 region has 13 residues. V shed 4 bases and J shed 2 bases, with 9 bases lying between them. CDR1 and CDR2 (germline): KGHSH, LQKENI. CDR3 coding DNA: TGTGCCAGCTCACTTGGAGCACCCTACGAGCAGTACGTC. It translates to CASSLGAPYEQYV.

The rearrangement joins TRBV7-2 to TRBJ2-5; TRBD2 matches at 9 bases. V lost 6 bases and J lost 5; bases outside the gene matches: 10. Germline loops: CDR1 SGHTA, CDR2 FQGNSA. The CDR3 has 15 amino acids. The CDR3: CASSIVAGGHETQYF. The CDR3 bases are TGTGCCAGCAGTATAGTTGCGGGAGGGCACGAGACCCAGTACTTC.

This clonotype was counted once. The chain joins TRBV15 to TRBJ2-1, with 8 positions matching TRBD2. Per the germline V gene, CDR1 is LNHNV and CDR2 is YYDKDF (reference sequence). V dropped 1 base and J dropped 0; count of bases not matched to a gene: 5. CDR3 size: 17 residues. The CDR3: CATSRVAGGPSYNEQFF. The DNA for the CDR3 is TGTGCCACCAGCAGAGTCGCGGGAGGCCCCTCCTACAATGAGCAGTTCTTC.

In its sample, this clonotype was seen a few times. The chain uses TRBV3-1 and TRBJ2-5; 10 bases align to TRBD2. Germline V gene lookup returns CDR1 LGHDT and CDR2 YNNKEL (reference sequence). V lost 1 base and J lost 4; bases outside the gene matches: 6. The CDR3 covers 16 residues. The CDR3 coding sequence is TGTGCCAGCAGCCAAGTGGTAGCGGGAGGAGCAGAGACCCAGTACTTC. As protein: CASSQVVAGGAETQYF.

The V call is TRBV14, the J call TRBJ2-1; the match to TRBD1 covers 8 bases. The CDR3 contains 16 residues. Per the germline V gene, CDR1 is SGHDN and CDR2 is FVKESK. The junction had 4 bases not matched to a gene; V was cut back by 1 base and J by 2 bases. CDR3: CASSQGTGRPYNEQFF. CDR3 nucleotide sequence: TGTGCCAGCAGCCAAGGGACAGGGAGGCCCTACAATGAGCAGTTCTTC.

A remark on this clonotype: At one end the junction does not follow the germline gene, possibly because of a read error. The V and J genes are TRBV10-3 and TRBJ2-3; 10 bases are shared with TRBD1. The CDR3 extends over 15 amino acids. CDR1 and CDR2 from the germline V gene are ENHRY and SYGVKD. CDR3 loop: CAISKSRDRGDTQYF. In DNA form, the CDR3 reads TGTGCCATCAGTAAGTCCCGGGACAGGGGAGATACGCAGTATTTT.

A few counts support this clonotype. This chain joins TRBV20-1 and TRBJ1-4; D gene uncertain. There are 16 residues in the CDR3. Germline CDR1 and CDR2: DFQATT and SNEGSKA (reference sequence). Between the trimmed V and J ends, which lost 0 bases and 0 bases, there was a span of 11 bases. The CDR3 loop is CSARDHGSATNEKLFF. The CDR3 DNA follows: TGCAGTGCTAGAGATCATGGCAGTGCAACTAATGAAAAACTGTTTTTT.

The chain uses TRBV5-1 and TRBJ2-7; 7 bases are shared with TRBD1. Germline V CDR1 and CDR2: SGHRS, YFSETQ. Unmatched junction bases numbered 5, after V lost 0 bases and J lost 2 bases. The CDR3 runs to 15 residues. CDR3: CASSLGQGSAYEQYV. The CDR3 DNA sequence: TGCGCCAGCAGCTTGGGACAGGGTAGCGCCTACGAGCAGTACGTC.

This clonotype was seen only a few times. The genes are TRBV27 and TRBJ1-6, with D possibly TRBD1 on 5 matching bases. Germline lookup yields CDR1 MNHEY and CDR2 SMNVEV (reference sequence). V gave up 3 bases and J gave up 7 bases, with 13 bases separating them. This CDR3 region has 15 residues. The CDR3 protein is CASSFGGAPNSPLHF. CDR3 bases: TGTGCCAGCAGTTTCGGTGGGGCACCCAATTCACCCCTCCACTTT.

The V and J genes are TRBV5-5 and TRBJ1-2, with a tentative D call TRBD1 (6 bases). Germline V CDR1 and CDR2: SGHKS, YYEKEE (reference sequence). The CDR3 is made up of 15 amino acids. The V gene lost 3 bases and the J gene lost 3 bases, with 15 bases spanning the gap. CDR3 DNA sequence: TGTGCCAGCAGCTCGGCAGGGGCCTCAGACTATGGCTACACCTTC. Translated: CASSSAGASDYGYTF.

The chain uses TRBV12-3 or TRBV12-4 and TRBJ2-5, with D perhaps matching TRBD2 (5 bases). The CDR3 runs 15 residues. V shed 0 bases and J shed 3 bases, with 11 bases lying between them. CDR3: CASSLAEVAEETQYF. CDR3 DNA sequence: TGTGCCAGCAGTTTAGCGGAGGTGGCTGAAGAGACCCAGTACTTC.

V is TRBV12-3 or TRBV12-4 and J is TRBJ2-5; a weak D match, TRBD1 (6 bases). The CDR3 has 13 residues. The V end lost 5 bases, the J end lost 1 base, and 8 bases lay between the germline ends. The CDR3 DNA reads TGTGCCAGCAGTCGGACAGTCCAAGAGACCCAGTACTTC. Residues: CASSRTVQETQYF.

The rearrangement links TRBV7-9 to TRBJ1-2; 7 nucleotides agree with TRBD1. Germline V lookup: CDR1 SEHNR, CDR2 FQNEAQ (reference sequence). With V trimmed by 0 bases and J by 2 bases, 9 bases remained unmatched. This CDR3 has 17 amino acids. CDR3 DNA sequence: TGTGCCAGCAGCTTAGCTCTCGGGACAGCGGTAAACTATGGCTACACCTTC. Translation gives CASSLALGTAVNYGYTF.

This clonotype was counted only a few times. The chain links TRBV5-1 to TRBJ1-1, with no clear D. With 3 bases removed from V and 6 bases from J, the gap between germline ends came to 12 bases. There are 13 residues in the CDR3. The germline CDR1 and CDR2 sequences are SGHRS and YFSETQ. The CDR3 nucleotides are TGCGCCAGCAGCTCCTCTTCTGACGCTGAAGCTTTCTTT. This translates into CASSSSSDAEAFF.

This clonotype has a handful of counts. This chain joins TRBV12-3 or TRBV12-4 and TRBJ1-5; D might be TRBD1 (5 bases). CDR3 length equals 15 residues. V was clipped by 3 bases and J by 10 bases, with 19 bases between them. CDR3 amino acids: CASSFGGEVEDPQHF. CDR3 bases: TGTGCCAGCAGTTTTGGGGGGGAGGTGGAAGATCCCCAGCATTTT.

J is TRBJ2-5 and V is TRBV29-1; D is perhaps TRBD2 (5 bases). The V gene lost 3 bases and the J gene lost 7 bases, with 15 bases spanning the gap. Germline V gene data show CDR1 as SQVTM and CDR2 as ANQGSEA. This CDR3 is built from 13 residues. CDR3 protein: CSVDPIASGTQYF. For the CDR3, the DNA is TGCAGCGTTGATCCAATAGCGTCCGGGACCCAGTACTTC.

The chain uses TRBV3-1 and TRBJ2-5; D remains unclear. CDR3 size: 14 residues. CDR1 and CDR2 (germline): LGHDT, YNNKEL (reference sequence). The ends were cut back, 4 bases at V and 4 bases at J, with 13 bases in the middle. This chain's CDR3 is CASSPRVGLETQYF. CDR3 bases: TGTGCCAGCAGCCCCCGGGTAGGGCTAGAGACCCAGTACTTC.